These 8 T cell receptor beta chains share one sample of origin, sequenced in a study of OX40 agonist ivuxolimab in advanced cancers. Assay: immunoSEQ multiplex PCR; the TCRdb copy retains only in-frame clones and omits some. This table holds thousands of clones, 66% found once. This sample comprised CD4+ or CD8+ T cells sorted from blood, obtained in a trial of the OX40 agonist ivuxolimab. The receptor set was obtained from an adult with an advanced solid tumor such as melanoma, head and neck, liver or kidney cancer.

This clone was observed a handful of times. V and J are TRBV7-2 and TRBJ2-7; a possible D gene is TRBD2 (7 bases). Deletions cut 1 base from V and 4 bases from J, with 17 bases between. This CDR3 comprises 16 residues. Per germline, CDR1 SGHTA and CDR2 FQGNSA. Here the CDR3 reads CASSLGGGLGLYEQYF. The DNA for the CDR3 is TGTGCCAGCAGCTTAGGGGGGGGGCTCGGACTATACGAGCAGTACTTC.

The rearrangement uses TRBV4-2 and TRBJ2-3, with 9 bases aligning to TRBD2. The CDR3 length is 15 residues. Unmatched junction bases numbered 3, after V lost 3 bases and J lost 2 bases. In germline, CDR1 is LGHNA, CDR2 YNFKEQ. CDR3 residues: CASSQRTSDTDTQYF. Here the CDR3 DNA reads TGTGCCAGCAGCCAGAGGACTAGCGACACAGATACGCAGTATTTT.

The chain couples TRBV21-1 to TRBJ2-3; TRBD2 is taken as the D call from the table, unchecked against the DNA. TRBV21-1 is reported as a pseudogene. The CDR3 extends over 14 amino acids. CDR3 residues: CASSKGRERNTQYF. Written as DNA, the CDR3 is TGTGCCAGCAGCAAAGGGCGGGAGCGAAATACGCAGTATTTT.

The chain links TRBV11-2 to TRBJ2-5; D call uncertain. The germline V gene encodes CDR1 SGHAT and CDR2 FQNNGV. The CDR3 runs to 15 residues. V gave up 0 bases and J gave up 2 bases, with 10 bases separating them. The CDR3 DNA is TGTGCCAGCAGCTTAGAAATCGTCGTACAAGAGACCCAGTACTTC. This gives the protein CASSLEIVVQETQYF.

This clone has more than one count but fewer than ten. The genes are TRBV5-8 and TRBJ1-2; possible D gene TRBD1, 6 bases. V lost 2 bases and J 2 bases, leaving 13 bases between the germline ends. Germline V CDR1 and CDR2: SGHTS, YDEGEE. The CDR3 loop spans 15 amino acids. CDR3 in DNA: TGTGCCAGCAGCTTTGGAACAGGGTGGAACTATGGCTACACCTTC. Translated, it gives CASSFGTGWNYGYTF.

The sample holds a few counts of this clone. CDR3 bases: TGCGCCGCCCAAAGCGGGGGCACCGGGGAGCTGTTTTTT. Its protein is CAAQSGGTGELFF. V gene TRBV4-1 combines with J gene TRBJ2-2, with 8 positions matching TRBD2. The CDR3 length is 13 residues. V lost 11 bases and J lost 4; bases outside the gene matches: 6. The germline V gene encodes CDR1 MGHRA and CDR2 YSYEKL.

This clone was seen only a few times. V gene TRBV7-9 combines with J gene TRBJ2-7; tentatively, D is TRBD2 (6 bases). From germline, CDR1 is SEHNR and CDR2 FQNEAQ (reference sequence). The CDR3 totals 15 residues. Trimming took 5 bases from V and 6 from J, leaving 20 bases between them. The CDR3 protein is CASSGPSAATSEQYF. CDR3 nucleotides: TGTGCCAGCAGCGGGCCTAGCGCCGCAACCTCCGAGCAGTACTTC.

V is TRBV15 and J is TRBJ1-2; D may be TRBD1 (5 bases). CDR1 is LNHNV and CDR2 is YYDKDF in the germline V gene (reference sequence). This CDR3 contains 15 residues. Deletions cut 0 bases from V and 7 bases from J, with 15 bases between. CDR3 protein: CATSRDREGLSGYTF. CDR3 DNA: TGTGCCACCAGCAGAGATCGGGAGGGGCTTAGTGGCTACACCTTC.